This T cell receptor beta chain was sequenced during a study of T cells expressing NK-cell markers. In the study overall: Beta-chain profiling covered CD3+CD56+NKG2C+, CD3+CD56+NKG2C- and CD3+CD56-NKG2C+ sorted subsets.

Beta-chain TCR cDNA was generated via 5'RACE template switching with UMIs. TCRdb re-called the 5' RACE reads and catalogs CDR3 proteins one per entry, DNA excluded. Recorded for this sample: around 550,000 distinct CDR3 sequences. The germline CDR1 and CDR2 sequences are MNHEY and SVGEGT. The CDR3 spans 15 residues. This receptor was identified in a man younger than 35 in good health. J is TRBJ2-5 and V is TRBV6-2 or TRBV6-3; the TCRdb call, TRBD2, lacks DNA for checking. The source material was blood T cells: a sorted CD56 or NKG2C T cell subset, CD4+ or CD8+ T cells, or bulk PBMC T cells (not recorded which). The CDR3 reads CASSVGLAAGETQYF.